A selection of T cell receptor beta chains follows, all from one sample in a study of blood T cells in healthy people across ages. TCRdb re-called the 5' RACE reads through MiXCR, storing one row per CDR3 protein. The table records about 400,000 distinct CDR3 sequences, 50% to 60% of them present only once. What was sequenced was blood. These receptors originate from a man aged 55 to 70 in good health. Both conserved end residues are part of each CDR3. D genes are given only for firm matches. Clone size, where shown, is once, few, many, or a class for clones that have expanded.

size	D	J	length	V	CDR3	DNA
many	TRBD1	TRBJ2-1	15	TRBV6-5	CASSYEGARDNEQFF	TGTGCCAGCAGTTACGAGGGGGCCCGGGACAATGAGCAGTTCTTC
NA	TRBD1	TRBJ1-2	15	TRBV6-2/TRBV6-3	CASRPRTGYGYGYTF	TGTGCCAGCAGGCCGCGGACAGGGTACGGCTATGGCTACACCTTC
NA	NA	TRBJ2-7	15	TRBV2	CASGVPVGGSYEQYF	TGTGCCAGCGGAGTCCCCGTAGGGGGGTCCTACGAGCAGTACTTC
few	TRBD1	TRBJ1-6	15	TRBV7-2	CASSLAGQGRSPLHF	TGTGCCAGCAGCTTAGCCGGACAGGGTCGGTCACCCCTCCACTTT
once	NA	TRBJ2-7	11	TRBV12-3/TRBV12-4	CASSSGHEQYF	TGTGCCAGCAGTTCCGGCCACGAGCAGTACTTC
NA	TRBD2	TRBJ2-7	15	TRBV6-1	CASSTTSGIIHEQYF	TGTGCCAGCAGTACGACTAGCGGGATCATACACGAGCAGTACTTC
NA	TRBD1	TRBJ2-7	13	TRBV24-1	CATSEGGTAKQYF	TGTGCCACCAGTGAGGGTGGGACAGCCAAGCAGTACTTC
many	NA	TRBJ1-2	14	TRBV28	CASGLGGPYNGYTF	TGTGCCAGCGGCCTGGGGGGCCCCTATAATGGCTACACCTTC
many	NA	TRBJ2-3	14	TRBV20-1	CSARAGGRLNTQYF	TGCAGTGCTAGAGCAGGGGGGAGATTGAATACGCAGTATTTT
NA	TRBD1	TRBJ1-5	18	TRBV6-1	CASSPNRGRIYSNQPQHF	TGTGCCAGCAGCCCTAACAGGGGGCGGATATATAGCAATCAGCCCCAGCATTTT
once	NA	TRBJ1-2	18	TRBV7-6	CASSSTREPQLSPTRYTF	TGTGCCAGCAGCTCCACCCGGGAACCACAGCTTTCCCCTACGCGCTACACCTTC
many	NA	TRBJ2-7	15	TRBV25-1	CASSPSFDSSYEQYF	TGTGCCAGCAGTCCGAGTTTTGACAGCTCCTACGAGCAGTACTTC
NA	NA	TRBJ2-7	16	TRBV2	CASSGPLQGRTGEQYF	TGTGCCAGCAGTGGTCCGCTACAGGGTAGGACGGGAGAGCAGTACTTC
NA	TRBD1	TRBJ2-2	12	TRBV29-1	CSGDRGGGELFF	TGCAGCGGGGACAGGGGCGGGGGGGAGCTGTTTTTT
few	NA	TRBJ1-1	13	TRBV6-6	CASSSRTNTEAFF	TGTGCCAGCAGTTCCCGCACTAACACTGAAGCTTTCTTT
once	NA	TRBJ2-1	11	TRBV29-1	CSGGTYNEQFF	TGCAGCGGTGGCACTTACAATGAGCAGTTCTTC
NA	NA	TRBJ2-3	15	TRBV7-8	CASSSVGLREDTQYF	TGTGCCAGCAGCTCTGTGGGCCTGCGAGAAGATACGCAGTATTTT
NA	NA	TRBJ1-2	13	TRBV30	CAWSVGVLYGYTF	TGTGCCTGGAGCGTGGGAGTCCTCTACGGCTACACCTTC
few	NA	TRBJ1-2	19	TRBV21-1	CASSKFERFQGPWDYGYTF	TGTGCCAGCAGCAAATTTGAAAGATTTCAGGGGCCTTGGGACTATGGCTACACCTTC
few	TRBD2	TRBJ2-1	15	TRBV7-2	CASRRLAGAYNEQFF	TGTGCCAGCAGACGCCTAGCGGGAGCCTACAATGAGCAGTTCTTC
many	TRBD2	TRBJ2-7	14	TRBV7-2	CASSLGLAGDHPYF	TGTGCCAGCAGCTTGGGACTAGCGGGAGATCATCCGTACTTC
NA	TRBD1	TRBJ1-6	18	TRBV20-1	CSARPSTTGRASNSPLHF	TGCAGTGCTAGACCCAGTACGACAGGGAGGGCTAGTAATTCACCCCTCCACTTT
NA	TRBD2	TRBJ2-5	15	TRBV6-5	CASRDRLAAQETQYF	TGTGCCAGCAGGGACAGACTAGCGGCCCAAGAGACCCAGTACTTC
NA	TRBD1	TRBJ2-5	15	TRBV6-2/TRBV6-3	CASSPGTGDQETQYF	TGTGCCAGCAGCCCCGGGACAGGGGATCAAGAGACCCAGTACTTC
many	TRBD2	TRBJ2-1	17	TRBV7-9	CASSKLKGLAGVNEQFF	TGTGCCAGCAGCAAACTAAAGGGACTAGCGGGGGTCAATGAGCAGTTCTTC
few	TRBD2	TRBJ2-2	14	TRBV7-6	CASSETSGGGELFF	TGTGCCAGCAGCGAGACTAGCGGCGGCGGGGAGCTGTTTTTT
NA	NA	TRBJ1-1	12	TRBV6-2/TRBV6-3	CASGTRRTEAFF	TGTGCCAGCGGCACCCGGCGGACTGAAGCTTTCTTT
many	TRBD2	TRBJ2-3	16	TRBV25-1	CASSKTSGGSTDTQYF	TGTGCCAGCAGTAAAACTAGCGGGGGAAGCACAGATACGCAGTATTTT
NA	TRBD1	TRBJ2-1	16	TRBV24-1	CATSDFRQGGRNEQFF	TGTGCCACCAGTGATTTTAGACAGGGGGGAAGGAATGAGCAGTTCTTC
NA	NA	TRBJ2-3	15	TRBV11-1	CASSAASLPRDTQYF	TGTGCCAGCAGCGCGGCGAGCTTACCTCGGGATACGCAGTATTTT
NA	NA	TRBJ1-2	13	TRBV20-1	CSAPDSVNYGYTF	TGCAGTGCCCCGGACAGCGTTAACTATGGCTACACCTTC
NA	TRBD2	TRBJ2-1	18	TRBV29-1	CSVVQGLTGTRASNEQFF	TGCAGCGTTGTCCAGGGTTTAACCGGGACTAGGGCCTCTAATGAGCAGTTCTTC
NA	NA	TRBJ2-7	15	TRBV21-1	CASSTQGDRVHEQYF	TGTGCCAGCAGCACGCAGGGGGACAGGGTTCACGAGCAGTACTTC
few	NA	TRBJ2-7	13	TRBV7-9	CASSLGPKGEQYF	TGTGCCAGCAGCTTAGGGCCCAAGGGAGAGCAGTACTTC
NA	NA	TRBJ2-6	17	TRBV5-6	CASSLEAGPLGANVLTF	TGTGCCAGCAGCTTGGAGGCAGGGCCCTTAGGGGCCAACGTCCTGACTTTC
NA	TRBD1	TRBJ1-5	14	TRBV6-1	CASTSTGVNQPQHF	TGTGCCAGCACCTCCACAGGGGTTAATCAGCCCCAGCATTTT
NA	NA	TRBJ2-1	12	TRBV7-3	CASSNAPNEQFF	TGTGCCAGCAGTAATGCCCCCAATGAGCAGTTCTTC
few	NA	TRBJ2-7	18	TRBV20-1	CSARPYDFKPGPKNEQYF	TGCAGTGCTAGGCCTTACGACTTTAAACCGGGGCCTAAGAACGAGCAGTACTTC
NA	NA	TRBJ2-5	11	TRBV20-1	CSAPGGETQYF	TGCAGTGCCCCCGGTGGAGAGACCCAGTACTTC
few	TRBD2	TRBJ2-1	15	TRBV9	CASSDGTSGINEQFF	TGTGCCAGCAGCGATGGGACTAGCGGAATTAATGAGCAGTTCTTC
NA	TRBD2	TRBJ2-7	15	TRBV27	CASSLSSGDSYEQYF	TGTGCCAGCAGTTTATCTAGCGGGGACTCCTACGAGCAGTACTTC
NA	TRBD1	TRBJ1-5	14	TRBV7-9	CASSITGVSQPQHF	TGTGCCAGCAGCATTACAGGGGTGAGCCAGCCCCAGCATTTT
many	NA	TRBJ2-7	15	TRBV2	CASRGLAARGYEQYF	TGTGCCAGCAGGGGGCTAGCGGCCAGGGGCTACGAGCAGTACTTC
NA	TRBD1	TRBJ2-7	16	TRBV6-2/TRBV6-3	CATKSGNRGSYNEQYF	TGTGCCACTAAGTCCGGTAACAGGGGCTCCTACAATGAGCAGTACTTC
few	NA	TRBJ2-7	13	TRBV10-3	CAIRTIGIYEQYF	TGTGCCATCAGAACGATAGGCATATACGAGCAGTACTTC
once	NA	TRBJ2-3	15	TRBV30	CAWNIGGSWKDTQYF	TGTGCCTGGAACATAGGGGGTAGTTGGAAAGATACGCAGTATTTT
NA	NA	TRBJ1-2	12	TRBV20-1	CSVTGTNYGYTF	TGCAGCGTCACAGGGACTAACTATGGCTACACCTTC
NA	TRBD2	TRBJ2-4	16	TRBV20-1	CSTQRVAGGAKNIQYF	TGCAGTACTCAGAGGGTAGCGGGGGGAGCCAAAAACATTCAGTACTTC
many	TRBD2	TRBJ2-6	16	TRBV12-3/TRBV12-4	CASSPTGGTGANVLTF	TGTGCCAGCAGTCCCACGGGGGGGACTGGGGCCAACGTCCTGACTTTC
once	TRBD1	TRBJ1-1	14	TRBV5-1	CASSLEGQGTKAFF	TGCGCCAGCAGCTTGGAGGGACAGGGGACGAAAGCTTTCTTT
NA	TRBD1	TRBJ1-2	12	TRBV2	CASSGDRLGNTF	TGTGCCAGCAGTGGGGACAGGTTAGGAAACACCTTC
NA	NA	TRBJ2-3	14	TRBV29-1	CSVVPGFSTDTQYF	TGCAGCGTTGTACCGGGTTTTAGCACAGATACGCAGTATTTT
NA	NA	TRBJ2-3	15	TRBV10-2	CASSENGGVGDTQYF	TGCGCCAGCAGTGAAAATGGGGGAGTGGGAGATACGCAGTATTTT
few	TRBD2	TRBJ2-3	15	TRBV6-2/TRBV6-3	CASTNSGLSTDTQYF	TGTGCCAGCACTAATAGCGGGCTTAGCACAGATACGCAGTATTTT
NA	NA	TRBJ2-1	15	TRBV4-3	CASSQETTTYNEQFF	TGCGCCAGCAGCCAAGAGACTACCACCTACAATGAGCAGTTCTTC
NA	NA	TRBJ2-7	14	TRBV18	CASSPPPGGREQYF	TGTGCCAGCTCACCACCGCCCGGGGGCCGCGAGCAGTACTTC
NA	TRBD1	TRBJ2-1	15	TRBV29-1	CSVEGTGISYNEQFF	TGCAGCGTTGAAGGGACAGGGATATCCTACAATGAGCAGTTCTTC
NA	TRBD1	TRBJ2-7	14	TRBV7-9	CASSYRDRVHEQYF	TGTGCCAGCAGCTACCGGGACAGGGTCCACGAGCAGTACTTC
once	NA	TRBJ1-6	17	TRBV18	CASSLGRPGHGDSPLHF	TGTGCCAGCTCATTAGGGAGACCGGGACACGGGGATTCACCCCTCCACTTT